The source of this TCR beta chain is a study of blood T cell repertoires in COVID-19. Whole-study context: Whether acute or convalescent, the COVID-19 samples came from the United States, Italy and Spain. Sample material is recorded as cDNA or gDNA derived from T cells, B-cell-depleted T cells, or PBMCs.

This CDR3 is 17 amino acids long. Germline CDR1 MNHEY, CDR2 SVGEGT. Trimming removed 2 bases at V and 0 bases at J, with 14 bases between. This clone came up once. Authors' data handling: Quantification of nucleated cells was approximated via reference gene primer amplification. Produced via immunoSEQ multiplex PCR; TCRdb's table is partial and in-frame only. The DNA gave D and trimming, while V, J and clone size come from that table. The data hold under 85,000 clones, with approximately 85% observed a single time. The sample was peripheral blood. The receptor's source is a man at least 80 years old with acute or convalescent COVID-19. The rearrangement links TRBV6-2 or TRBV6-3 to TRBJ2-4, with D maybe TRBD2 (5 bases). CDR3 nucleotides: TGTGCCAGCAGTTACCCCCAGATAGAGGGAGCCAAAAACATTCAGTACTTC. It translates to CASSYPQIEGAKNIQYF.